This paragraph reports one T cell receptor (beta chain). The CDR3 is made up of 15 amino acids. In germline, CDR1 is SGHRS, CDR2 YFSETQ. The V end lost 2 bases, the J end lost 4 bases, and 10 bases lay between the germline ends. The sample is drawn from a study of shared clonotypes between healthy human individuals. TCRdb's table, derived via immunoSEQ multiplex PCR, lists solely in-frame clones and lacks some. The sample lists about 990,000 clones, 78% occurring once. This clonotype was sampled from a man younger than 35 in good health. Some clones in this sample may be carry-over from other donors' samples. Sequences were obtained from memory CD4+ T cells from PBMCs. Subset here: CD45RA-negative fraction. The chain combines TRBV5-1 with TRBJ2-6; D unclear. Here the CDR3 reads CASSFWRTGANVLTF. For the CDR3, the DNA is TGCGCCAGCAGCTTTTGGCGGACGGGGGCCAACGTCCTGACTTTC.